What follows are 5 T cell receptor beta chains derived from one specimen sequenced in a study of low-dose radiotherapy and immunotherapy resistance in tumors (dated 2022 in TCRdb). The reads were generated on an Illumina HiSeq 2500. Superscript III and a set of TRAV- and TRBV-specific primers were used to synthesize first-strand cDNA, so that both TCRalpha and TCRbeta chains were covered. TCRs were amplified with Phusion for 20 to 25 PCR cycles, with a constant-region primer paired with the adapter attached to the V primers. The raw public reads went through TCRdb reprocessing: fastp at Q25, MiXCR clone calling, in-frame beta chains kept. Rows are combined by CDR3 protein, so each entry shows the most common genes and DNA. The sample yields 75,000 to 95,000 distinct CDR3 sequences; 20% were counted once. The ten biggest clones cover about 13% of the sample. Reading the label with the study, this specimen's time point is: after trial treatment. The intended sense of this specimen's treatment or condition label: LDRT plus nivolumab, ipilimumab, low-dose cyclophosphamide and aspirin (RACIN trial).

The material was PBMCs, obtained after low-dose radiotherapy plus immunotherapy. Receptor source: a female donor with ovarian cancer.

The chain combines TRBV4-1 with TRBJ2-3, with D perhaps assigned TRBD1 or TRBD2 (5 bases each). Germline CDR1 is MGHRA and CDR2 is YSYEKL. The V end lost 0 bases, the J end lost 2 bases, and 9 bases lay between the germline ends. CDR3 size: 15 residues. The CDR3 here is CASSQEGVFTDTQYF. CDR3 DNA sequence: TGCGCCAGCAGCCAAGAGGGGGTATTCACAGATACGCAGTATTTT.

In its sample, this clonotype was seen many times. V usage is TRBV7-8 and J usage is TRBJ1-2, with 8 bases that match TRBD1. CDR1 and CDR2 (germline): SGHVS, FQNEAQ. The CDR3 is 16 residues long. Losses at the gene ends were 5 bases for V and 4 bases for J; bases not matched to a gene: 12. CDR3 region: CASSLQPGQDSYGYTF. In DNA form, the CDR3 reads TGTGCCAGCAGCCTCCAACCGGGACAGGACAGCTATGGCTACACCTTC.

The chain links TRBV5-1 to TRBJ2-5; TRBD1 matches 9 bases. V was pared by 4 bases and J by 1 base, with 5 bases of the junction left unmatched. Germline values: CDR1 SGHRS, CDR2 YFSETQ. The length of the CDR3 is 15 residues. This chain's CDR3 is CASSPGTGRQETQYF. In DNA, the CDR3 is TGCGCCAGCAGCCCCGGGACAGGGCGCCAAGAGACCCAGTACTTC.

J is TRBJ1-1 and V is TRBV5-1; possibly TRBD1 for D (5 bases). V was clipped by 0 bases and J by 2 bases, with 11 bases between them. The CDR3 contains 15 residues. CDR1 and CDR2 from the germline V gene are SGHRS and YFSETQ. CDR3 bases: TGCGCCAGCAGCTTGGAATGGGGGGAAAACACTGAAGCTTTCTTT. This translates into CASSLEWGENTEAFF.

The chain has TRBV20-1 and TRBJ2-5; 7 bases align to TRBD2. V lost 0 bases to trimming and J lost 4 bases; unmatched junction nucleotides: 8. CDR1 and CDR2 from the germline V gene are DFQATT and SNEGSKA (reference sequence). The CDR3 is made up of 15 amino acids. In DNA form, the CDR3 reads TGCAGTGCTAGAGATGGCGAGCGGGATCTAGAGACCCAGTACTTC. Its translation is CSARDGERDLETQYF.